A single sample is the source of the 27 T cell receptor beta chains below, sequenced in a study of long-term antiretroviral therapy in people with HIV. At the survey level, the v3.0 immunoSEQ assay was run. Assay used: immunoSEQ multiplex PCR; TCRdb lists only in-frame clones, some missing. This table holds approximately 30,000 clones, roughly 80% found once. Sequencing used unsorted PBMCs, obtained 0.8 years before starting antiretroviral therapy. Receptors originate from a man between 18 and 35 years old with HIV.

The chain combines TRBV30 with TRBJ1-3; D is unresolved. The CDR3 has 14 residues. Germline-derived CDR1 and CDR2 are GTSNPN and SVGIG (reference sequence). The V and J ends lost 1 base and 0 bases respectively, with 7 bases between them. CDR3 residues: CAWSATVSGNTIYF. The CDR3 DNA reads as TGTGCCTGGAGTGCTACAGTCTCTGGAAACACCATATATTTT.

The chain couples TRBV25-1 to TRBJ1-3; 7 bases align to TRBD1. This CDR3 region has 16 residues. J lost 0 bases, V lost 3 bases, and 5 bases had no gene match. Germline CDR1 MGHDK, CDR2 SYGVNS. CDR3 in amino acids: CASSEDRILSGNTIYF. The DNA of the CDR3 is TGTGCCAGCAGTGAGGACAGGATCCTCTCTGGAAACACCATATATTTT.

V gene TRBV4-2 combines with J gene TRBJ1-6, with a weak D call TRBD1 (6 bases). V was trimmed by 0 bases and J by 5 bases, leaving 11 bases between them. This CDR3 has 16 residues. Germline-derived CDR1 and CDR2 are LGHNA and YNFKEQ. Written as DNA, the CDR3 is TGTGCCAGCAGCCAAGATTGGGACAAGGATAATTCACCCCTCCACTTT. It yields the protein CASSQDWDKDNSPLHF.

This sequence joins TRBV7-2 and TRBJ2-3, with D hard to call. The CDR3 runs 14 residues. Germline loops: CDR1 SGHTA, CDR2 FQGNSA. V was pared by 4 bases and J by 2 bases, with 10 bases between. CDR3 in DNA: TGTGCCAGCAGCTCCGGGCTCGTCACAGATACGCAGTATTTT. It translates to CASSSGLVTDTQYF.

The V and J genes are TRBV2 and TRBJ1-2, with 8 bases fitting TRBD1. The CDR3 contains 17 residues. The V and J ends lost 7 bases and 3 bases, in that order; junction bases with no gene match: 16. From germline, CDR1 is SNHLY and CDR2 FYNNEI. This CDR3 is CASIDRIRDRRDYGYTF. For the CDR3, the DNA is TGTGCCAGCATTGATCGAATCCGGGACAGGAGGGACTATGGCTACACCTTC.

V usage is TRBV27 and J usage is TRBJ2-7; the D is unclear. The CDR3 runs to 13 residues. The V gene's germline CDR1 is MNHEY and CDR2 SMNVEV (reference sequence). With 6 bases removed from V and 3 bases from J, the gap between germline ends came to 12 bases. This CDR3 is CASRYSLYYEQYF. The CDR3 nucleotides are TGTGCCAGCAGATACAGCCTTTACTACGAGCAGTACTTC.

This sequence joins TRBV9 and TRBJ2-5; the match to TRBD2 covers 7 bases. This CDR3 spans 14 amino acids. V lost 0 bases to trimming and J lost 5 bases; unmatched junction nucleotides: 4. Germline loops: CDR1 SGDLS, CDR2 YYNGEE. The CDR3 DNA is TGTGCCAGCAGCGTAGGACTAGCTATGGAGACCCAGTACTTC. As protein: CASSVGLAMETQYF.

This chain joins TRBV6-1 and TRBJ2-7; the D gene is possibly TRBD1 (5 bases). The germline V gene encodes CDR1 MNHNS and CDR2 SASEGT. With 2 bases removed from V and 1 base from J, the gap between germline ends came to 9 bases. The CDR3 covers 14 residues. CDR3 bases: TGTGCCAGCAGTGAACAGGGCGAATCCTACGAGCAGTACTTC. This sequence encodes CASSEQGESYEQYF.

The chain has TRBV11-2 and TRBJ1-4, with TRBD1 identical over 8 bases. This CDR3 is 14 amino acids long. CDR1 SGHAT and CDR2 FQNNGV come from the germline V gene. V lost 2 bases to trimming and J lost 10 bases; unmatched junction nucleotides: 6. The CDR3 here is CASSLFRTGIKLFF. The CDR3 bases are TGTGCCAGCAGCTTATTTAGGACAGGGATAAAACTGTTTTTT.

This sequence joins TRBV4-3 and TRBJ2-5; D uncertain. The germline CDR1 and CDR2 sequences are LGHNA and YSLEER. Trimming pared 0 bases from V and 4 bases from J, leaving 12 bases between. There are 15 residues in the CDR3. The CDR3 DNA reads TGCGCCAGCAGCCAAGAGGTCGCGCCCGCAGAGACCCAGTACTTC. It yields the protein CASSQEVAPAETQYF.

The CDR3 here is CAWSGPREGNYGYTF. The CDR3, as DNA: TGTGCCTGGAGTGGTCCCCGGGAGGGGAACTATGGCTACACCTTC. The chain is built from TRBV30 and TRBJ1-2; perhaps TRBD1 as D (5 bases). Germline lookup yields CDR1 GTSNPN and CDR2 SVGIG (reference sequence). This CDR3 spans 15 amino acids. Trimming took 1 base from V and 2 from J, leaving 14 bases between them. The full variable domain, its missing parts supplied by reference TRBV30 and TRBJ1-2, is SQTIHQWPATLVQPVGSPLSLECTVEGTSNPNLYWYRQAAGRGLQLLFYSVGIGQISSEVPQNLSASRPQDRQFILSSKKLLLSDSGFYLCAWSGPREGNYGYTFGSGTRLTVV.

This clone has a handful of counts. The genes are TRBV7-9 and TRBJ2-5, with D possibly TRBD2 on 5 matching bases. The length of the CDR3 is 15 residues. Trimming removed 2 bases at V and 1 base at J, with 11 bases between. Germline-derived CDR1 and CDR2 are SEHNR and FQNEAQ (reference sequence). The CDR3 is CASSLMRVSQETQYF. The CDR3 DNA reads as TGTGCCAGCAGCTTAATGAGGGTGAGCCAAGAGACCCAGTACTTC.

The chain couples TRBV7-2 to TRBJ2-1; TRBD2 matches at 12 bases. In germline, CDR1 is SGHTA, CDR2 FQGNSA. V lost 5 bases to trimming and J lost 9 bases; unmatched junction nucleotides: 8. This CDR3 spans 15 amino acids. DNA for the CDR3: TGTGCCAGCAGCCTCAGACTAGCGGGGGACGGTGAGCAGTTCTTC. It is translated as CASSLRLAGDGEQFF.

This clone was counted once. The chain couples TRBV29-1 to TRBJ1-3; D is unresolved. The CDR3 has 12 residues. Germline CDR1 is SQVTM and CDR2 is ANQGSEA. The V and J ends lost 6 bases and 8 bases respectively, with 14 bases between them. CDR3 sequence: CSVRLGPDTIYF. In DNA form, the CDR3 reads TGCAGCGTACGACTCGGCCCGGACACCATATATTTT. Filled out from reference TRBV29-1 and TRBJ1-3, the complete variable domain reads SAVISQKPSRDICQRGTSLTIQCQVDSQVTMMFWYRQQPGQSLTLIATANQGSEATYESGFVIDKFPISRPNLTFSTLTVSNMSPEDSSIYLCSVRLGPDTIYFGEGSWLTVV.

This clone has only a few counts. The V gene is TRBV9, the J gene TRBJ2-7; D possibly corresponds to TRBD2 (5 bases). The CDR3 covers 11 residues. Germline V lookup: CDR1 SGDLS, CDR2 YYNGEE. With 0 bases removed from V and 7 bases from J, the gap between germline ends came to 5 bases. The CDR3 DNA follows: TGTGCCAGCAGCGTAGGCGGGGAGCAGTACTTC. Translated: CASSVGGEQYF. The variable domain in full, completed from reference TRBV9 and TRBJ2-7, reads DSGVTQTPKHLITATGQRVTLRCSPRSGDLSVYWYQQSLDQGLQFLIQYYNGEERAKGNILERFSAQQFPDLHSELNLSSLELGDSALYFCASSVGGEQYFGPGTRLTVT.

The chain carries TRBV19 and TRBJ2-7, with 8 bases aligning to TRBD1. The V and J ends lost 11 bases and 1 base, in that order; junction bases with no gene match: 4. Germline-derived CDR1 and CDR2 are LNHDA and SQIVND (reference sequence). The CDR3 runs to 12 residues. CDR3 coding DNA: TGTGCCGTGCAGGGGGCATCCTACGAGCAGTACTTC. It yields the protein CAVQGASYEQYF.

There are a few counts of this clone. This rearrangement joins TRBV6-1 to TRBJ2-1, with a weak D call TRBD2 (6 bases). CDR1 is MNHNS, CDR2 SASEGT, per germline. CDR3 length: 17 residues. V was cut by 0 bases and J by 0 bases, with 12 bases left in between. The CDR3 here is CASSEALPSVSYNEQFF. In nucleotides, the CDR3 is TGTGCCAGCAGTGAAGCGCTCCCTAGCGTCTCCTACAATGAGCAGTTCTTC.

V gene TRBV30 combines with J gene TRBJ1-5; 9 positions agree with TRBD1. The CDR3 runs to 13 residues. Per germline, CDR1 GTSNPN and CDR2 SVGIG (reference sequence). Unmatched junction bases numbered 2, after V lost 1 base and J lost 7 bases. CDR3 in amino acids: CAWSGQGGQPQHF. The DNA of the CDR3 is TGTGCCTGGAGTGGACAGGGGGGGCAGCCCCAGCATTTT.

This CDR3 reads CASSVATGRHEKLFF. DNA of the CDR3: TGTGCCAGCAGCGTAGCTACCGGTAGGCATGAAAAACTGTTTTTT. The chain combines TRBV9 with TRBJ1-4, with unresolved D. The germline V gene encodes CDR1 SGDLS and CDR2 YYNGEE. The CDR3 extends over 15 amino acids. Trimming cost V 0 bases and J 6 bases, with 12 bases left between them.

CDR3 nucleotide sequence: TGTGCCATCAAATCCCCCGGTGGGGAAAAACTGTTTTTT. It translates to CAIKSPGGEKLFF. The chain uses TRBV10-3 and TRBJ1-4; D is uncertain. This CDR3 is 13 amino acids long. Germline V gene data show CDR1 as ENHRY and CDR2 as SYGVKD. The V end lost 7 bases, the J end lost 8 bases, and 14 bases lay between the germline ends.

This chain links TRBV29-1 with TRBJ2-1; 11 nucleotides match TRBD2. This CDR3 has 13 residues. CDR1 is SQVTM, CDR2 ANQGSEA, per germline. The ends lost 8 bases at V and 3 bases at J; junction bases unmatched: 3. Here the CDR3 reads CSLLAGVYNEQFF. In nucleotides, the CDR3 is TGCAGCTTACTAGCGGGAGTCTACAATGAGCAGTTCTTC.

Written as DNA, the CDR3 is TGTGCCAGTGGGAGGGGTGCTGAAGCTTTCTTT. As protein: CASGRGAEAFF. The V and J genes are TRBV25-1 and TRBJ1-1, with D tentatively TRBD1 (5 bases). The CDR3 has 11 amino acids. V was shortened by 9 bases and J by 6 bases, with 11 bases between the two germline ends. Germline V gives CDR1 MGHDK, CDR2 SYGVNS.

The rearrangement joins TRBV4-2 to TRBJ2-2; D not certain. CDR3 length equals 14 residues. CDR1 and CDR2 from the germline V gene are LGHNA and YNFKEQ. The V end was cut by 3 bases, the J end by 6 bases, with 11 bases between. CDR3 amino acids: CASSHGSLSGELFF. CDR3 sequence (DNA): TGTGCCAGCAGCCACGGCAGCCTCTCCGGGGAGCTGTTTTTT.

This chain uses TRBV5-6 with TRBJ2-7; 7 bases map to TRBD2. CDR1 and CDR2 (germline): SGHDT, YYEEEE. This CDR3 contains 12 residues. After removal of 3 bases from V and 6 bases from J, the junction contained 3 bases not matched to a gene. Written as DNA, the CDR3 is TGTGCCAGCAGCTGGGGGAGGGCCGAGCAGTACTTC. Its translation is CASSWGRAEQYF.

This clone has just a few counts. The rearrangement joins TRBV2 to TRBJ2-7; 10 bases agree with TRBD1. Trimming at V came to 5 bases and at J to 0 bases, leaving 4 bases not matched to a gene. The length of the CDR3 is 15 residues. The germline CDR1 and CDR2 sequences are SNHLY and FYNNEI. The CDR3: CASSLDRGISYEQYF. The CDR3 DNA reads TGTGCCAGCAGTTTGGACAGGGGGATCTCCTACGAGCAGTACTTC.

The genes are TRBV29-1 and TRBJ1-1, with 7 bases matching TRBD1. The germline V gene has CDR1 SQVTM and CDR2 ANQGSEA. The CDR3 length is 13 residues. V was clipped by 6 bases and J by 3 bases; unmatched bases: 7. DNA for the CDR3: TGCAGCGTGGCCGGACAGGAGTACACTGAAGCTTTCTTT. Translating gives CSVAGQEYTEAFF.

The chain employs TRBV11-2 and TRBJ2-5; D uncertain. The CDR3 has 13 amino acids. Trimming left V 7 bases short and J 5 bases short, with 14 bases between. Germline V CDR1 and CDR2: SGHAT, FQNNGV. The CDR3 loop reads CASTRGGYETQYF. CDR3 nucleotides: TGTGCCAGCACCCGCGGCGGTTATGAGACCCAGTACTTC.